These T cell receptor gamma chains were read from a single sample in a study of Vδ1+ human thymocytes. TCRdb re-identified clones in the multiplex PCR reads via CATT. This sample carries approximately 25,000 gamma-chain clones, about 18% of them seen once, and the ten largest clones take 1.5% to 2%. The sample was Vdelta1+ gamma-delta thymocytes from the thymus. The receptors were sampled from a boy in the first two years of life who had congenital heart surgery. Both conserved end residues are part of each CDR3. The order of the fields is V gene, J gene, CDR3 protein.

TRGV3	TRGJP2	CATWDRRSSDWIKTF
TRGV8	TRGJ1/TRGJ2	CATWDRSYKKLF
TRGV2	TRGJ1/TRGJ2	CATWDRPSDYYKKLF
TRGV5	TRGJ1/TRGJ2	CATWDRLDKKLF
TRGV2	TRGJ1/TRGJ2	CATWDGWAGKLF
TRGV8	TRGJP1	CATWGEGWFKIF
TRGV4	TRGJ1/TRGJ2	CATWDFGVYKKLF
TRGV8	TRGJ1/TRGJ2	CATWDRLHYKKLF
TRGV2	TRGJP2	CATWDASGDWIKTF
TRGV9	TRGJP1	CALWDPNTTGWFKIF
TRGV2	TRGJP	CATCRDQELGKKIKVF
TRGV5	TRGJ1/TRGJ2	CATWDRRIYYKKLF
TRGV9	TRGJ1/TRGJ2	CALWEVRAKFGKLF
TRGV9	TRGJ1/TRGJ2	CALWEDIYKKLF
TRGV3	TRGJ1/TRGJ2	CATWDRQSYKKLF
TRGV9	TRGJ1/TRGJ2	CALWEEEILF
TRGV2	TRGJ1/TRGJ2	CATWDQGDYYKKLF
TRGV9	TRGJ1/TRGJ2	CALWEVQKIPAYKKLF
TRGV2	TRGJP2	CATWDGDWIKTF
TRGV4	TRGJ1/TRGJ2	CATWDGQTVIDKKLF
TRGV9	TRGJP	CALWEAKQELGKKIKVF
TRGV8	TRGJP2	CATCSGSDWIKTF
TRGV5	TRGJ1/TRGJ2	CATWDRPRSNYKKLF
TRGV3	TRGJ1/TRGJ2	CATWDGTNYYKKLF
TRGV4	TRGJ1/TRGJ2	CATWDRMNYYKKLF
TRGV3	TRGJP2	CATWGTYWIKTF
TRGV2	TRGJ1/TRGJ2	CATWDPDYYKKLF
TRGV9	TRGJ1/TRGJ2	CALWEVGDYKKLF
TRGV5	TRGJ1/TRGJ2	CATWDGRKKLF